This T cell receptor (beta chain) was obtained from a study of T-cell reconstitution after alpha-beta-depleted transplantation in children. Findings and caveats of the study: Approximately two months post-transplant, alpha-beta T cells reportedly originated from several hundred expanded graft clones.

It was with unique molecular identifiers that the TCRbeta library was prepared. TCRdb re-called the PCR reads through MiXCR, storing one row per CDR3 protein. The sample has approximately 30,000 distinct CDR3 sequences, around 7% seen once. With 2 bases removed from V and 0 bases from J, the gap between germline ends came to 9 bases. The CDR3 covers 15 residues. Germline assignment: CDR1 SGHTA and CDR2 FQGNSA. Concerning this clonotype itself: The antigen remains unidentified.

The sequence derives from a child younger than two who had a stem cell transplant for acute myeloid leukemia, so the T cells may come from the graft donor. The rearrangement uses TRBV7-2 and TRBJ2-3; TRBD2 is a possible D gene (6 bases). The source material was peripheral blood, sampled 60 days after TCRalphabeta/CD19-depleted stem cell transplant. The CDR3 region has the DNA TGTGCCAGCAGCTTAATCGGGGGTAGCACAGATACGCAGTATTTT. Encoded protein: CASSLIGGSTDTQYF.